These 3 T cell receptor beta chains were all obtained from the same sample, sequenced in a study of T cells in Graves' hyperthyroidism and ophthalmopathy. Researchers took RNA transcripts and amplified the TCR beta CDR3 regions from them. The TCR CDR3 first-round RT-PCR relied on the HTBI primer set. TCRdb redid the calling of the multiplex PCR reads with MiXCR, one entry per CDR3 protein. The repertoire holds more than 300,000 distinct CDR3 sequences, with about a sixth as singletons. The sequencing input was blood. Every receptor here comes from a woman aged 25 to 39 with Graves' hyperthyroidism that later progressed to Graves' ophthalmopathy.

This clonotype was detected ten times or more. The gene calls are TRBV6-1 and TRBJ1-2; D gene ambiguous. The CDR3 has 12 amino acids. V was pared by 5 bases and J by 4 bases, with 8 bases between. Germline V gene sequence: CDR1 MNHNS, CDR2 SASEGT. The CDR3 here is CASSPGSYGYTF. The DNA of the CDR3 is TGTGCCAGCAGTCCAGGCAGCTATGGCTACACCTTC.

This clonotype was recorded many times. The chain combines TRBV2 with TRBJ2-2; D is undetermined. Trimming removed 4 bases at V and 3 bases at J, with 6 bases between. Per germline, CDR1 SNHLY and CDR2 FYNNEI. The CDR3 has 13 amino acids. The CDR3 region is CASSADYTGELFF. CDR3 DNA: TGTGCCAGCAGTGCCGACTACACCGGGGAGCTGTTTTTT.

This clonotype was counted only a few times. The chain's CDR3 is CASSQRGNLDEQYF. The CDR3 region has the DNA TGTGCCAGTAGCCAGAGGGGAAATCTGGACGAGCAGTACTTC. The V gene is TRBV19, the J gene TRBJ2-7; D may be TRBD1 or TRBD2 (5 bases each). The CDR3 runs to 14 residues. Deletions cut 6 bases from V and 5 bases from J, with 17 bases between. Germline CDR1 is LNHDA and CDR2 is SQIVND (reference sequence).